This TCR beta chain is drawn from a study of technical replicates of blood from several donors. This clone has only a few counts. The assay was immunoSEQ multiplex PCR, and TCRdb's table has in-frame clones only and misses some. The repertoire includes tens of thousands of clones, just under 97% of them detected once, and over 0.2% sits in the top ten. J gave up 2 bases and V 6 bases, and 8 bases lay outside the gene matches. The germline gives CDR1 SGHNT, CDR2 YENEEA. The CDR3 is 15 amino acids. The chain recombines TRBV11-3 with TRBJ2-7; the match to TRBD2 covers 9 bases. The receptor was derived from a human donor in good health. The specimen was T cells isolated from PBMCs. CDR3 protein: CASRAASGATYEQYF. In DNA, the CDR3 is TGTGCCAGCAGGGCCGCTAGCGGGGCAACCTACGAGCAGTACTTC.